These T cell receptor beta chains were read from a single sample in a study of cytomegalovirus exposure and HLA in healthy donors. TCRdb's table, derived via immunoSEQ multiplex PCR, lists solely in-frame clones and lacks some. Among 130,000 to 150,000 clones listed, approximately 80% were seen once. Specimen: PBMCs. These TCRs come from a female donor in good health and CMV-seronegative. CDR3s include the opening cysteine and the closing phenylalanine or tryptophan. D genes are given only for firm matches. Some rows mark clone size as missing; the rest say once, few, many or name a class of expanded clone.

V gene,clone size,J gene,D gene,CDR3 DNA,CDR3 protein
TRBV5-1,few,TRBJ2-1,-,TGCGCCAGCAGCTTGGTGACGGGAGCCGTTGGGAATGAGCAGTTCTTC,CASSLVTGAVGNEQFF
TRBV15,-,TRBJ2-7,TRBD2,TGTGCCACCAGCCGACTAGCGGGAGTCTTCTACGAGCAGTACTTC,CATSRLAGVFYEQYF
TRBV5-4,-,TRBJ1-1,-,TGTGCCAGCAGCTTGGTAGGGGGGAACACTGAAGCTTTCTTT,CASSLVGGNTEAFF
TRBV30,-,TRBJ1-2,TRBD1,TGTGCCTGGAGAGGGGACAGGGAATTTCACACCTTC,CAWRGDREFHTF
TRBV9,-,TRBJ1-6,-,TGTGCCAGCAGCGTAGCTCGCGGGGGGGCGGAATCACCCCTCCACTTT,CASSVARGGAESPLHF
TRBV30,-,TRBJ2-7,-,TGTGCCTGGAGTGTACAGTTCTACGAGCAGTACTTC,CAWSVQFYEQYF
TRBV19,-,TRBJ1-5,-,TGTGCCAGTAGTATAGGGGGACAAACTTATCAGCCCCAGCATTTT,CASSIGGQTYQPQHF
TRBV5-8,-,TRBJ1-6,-,TGTGCCAGCAGTTCTTACAGGTCAAATTCACCCCTCCACTTT,CASSSYRSNSPLHF
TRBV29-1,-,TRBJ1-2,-,TGCAGCGTTACAGGGTCCTATGGCTACACCTTC,CSVTGSYGYTF
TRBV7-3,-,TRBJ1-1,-,TGTGCCAGCAGCTCCATCCCAGGGAATGAAGCTTTCTTT,CASSSIPGNEAFF
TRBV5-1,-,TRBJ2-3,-,TGCGCCAGCAGCTCAGAACAGGGTTATACGCAGTATTTT,CASSSEQGYTQYF
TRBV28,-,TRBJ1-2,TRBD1,TGTGCCACCCTCCCAGGGGGTAACTATGGCTACACCTTC,CATLPGGNYGYTF
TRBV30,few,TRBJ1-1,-,TGTGCCTTCGTCTCCCGGGAGGTGAACACTGAAGCTTTCTTT,CAFVSREVNTEAFF
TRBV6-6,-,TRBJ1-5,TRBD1,TGTGCCAGCAGTTACCGGACAGGGGGCAATCAGCCCCAGCATTTT,CASSYRTGGNQPQHF
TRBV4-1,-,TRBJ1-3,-,TGCGCCAGCAGCCAATTTGGGCCAGATCCTGGAAACACCATATATTTT,CASSQFGPDPGNTIYF
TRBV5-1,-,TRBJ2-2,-,TGCGCCAGCAGCTTGTATATCGGGGAGCTGTTTTTT,CASSLYIGELFF
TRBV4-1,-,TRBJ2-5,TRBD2,TGCGCCAGCAGCCCCGGGGGGGAGACCCAGTACTTC,CASSPGGETQYF
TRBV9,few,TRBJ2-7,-,TGTGCCAGCAGCCCTCGGAGCCAGCTCGAGCAGTACTTC,CASSPRSQLEQYF
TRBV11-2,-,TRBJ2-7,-,TGTGCCAGCAGCGCGAACTACGAGCAGTACTTC,CASSANYEQYF
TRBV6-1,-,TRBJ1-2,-,TGTGCCAGCAGTCTTGGGGGCCTAGACTATGGCTACACCTTC,CASSLGGLDYGYTF
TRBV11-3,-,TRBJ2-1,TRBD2,TGTGCCAGCAGCTCCGGACTAGCGGGAGAAGGCAATGAGCAGTTCTTC,CASSSGLAGEGNEQFF
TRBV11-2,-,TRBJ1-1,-,TGTGCCAGCAGCTGGGGGCGACGCCTCATGAACACTGAAGCTTTCTTT,CASSWGRRLMNTEAFF
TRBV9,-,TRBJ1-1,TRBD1,TGTGCCAGCAGCGTGACAGGGGCCTTGAACACTGAAGCTTTCTTT,CASSVTGALNTEAFF
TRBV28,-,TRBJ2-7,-,TGTGCCAGCACCCCGACAGGACCCTCCTACGAGCAGTACTTC,CASTPTGPSYEQYF
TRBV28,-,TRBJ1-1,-,TGTGCCAGCATTTTATGGGGGGGGAGGGGTGACACTGAAGCTTTCTTT,CASILWGGRGDTEAFF
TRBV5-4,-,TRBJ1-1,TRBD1,TGTGCCAGCAGGAAACAGGGGAGCACTGAAGCTTTCTTT,CASRKQGSTEAFF
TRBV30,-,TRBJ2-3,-,TGTGCCTGCCCCGGTAGGAGCGGAAGCACAGATACGCAGTATTTT,CACPGRSGSTDTQYF
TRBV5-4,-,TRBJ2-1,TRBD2,TGTGCCAGCAGCCGGGGGGGACAAACCTACAATGAGCAGTTCTTC,CASSRGGQTYNEQFF
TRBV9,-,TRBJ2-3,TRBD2,TGTGCCAGCAGCCCTTGGACTAGCGGGGGAGGAGATACGCAGTATTTT,CASSPWTSGGGDTQYF
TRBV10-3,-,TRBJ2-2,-,TGTGCCATCAGCGGGGTAAGGGTCGACACCGGGGAGCTGTTTTTT,CAISGVRVDTGELFF
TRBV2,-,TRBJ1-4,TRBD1,TGTGCCAGCACGGGAACAGGGGGCTCTAGGCGGGAAAAACTGTTTTTT,CASTGTGGSRREKLFF
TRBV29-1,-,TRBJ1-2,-,TGCAGCGTTGGGAAAGGGCTGGGGACCCCGGGAGCCTATGGCTACACCTTC,CSVGKGLGTPGAYGYTF
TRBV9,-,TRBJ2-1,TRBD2,TGTGCCAGCAGCGTAGGACTTAGCGGGGCGACGGATGAGCAGTTCTTC,CASSVGLSGATDEQFF
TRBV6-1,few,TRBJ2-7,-,TGTGCCAGCAGTGAAGGGCCCCAGGCCACCTACGAGCAGTACTTC,CASSEGPQATYEQYF
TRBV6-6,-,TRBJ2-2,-,TGTGCCAGCAGAAGCCCGGGACTCAGGAACACCGGGGAGCTGTTTTTT,CASRSPGLRNTGELFF
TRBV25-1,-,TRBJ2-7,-,TGTGCCAGCAGAAGCGTACAGAGGGTAGCGTACTTC,CASRSVQRVAYF
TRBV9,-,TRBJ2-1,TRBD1,TGTGCCAGCAGCCCCCGACAGGGGACCCATGAGCAGTTCTTC,CASSPRQGTHEQFF
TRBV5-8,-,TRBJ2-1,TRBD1,TGTGCCAGCAGCCCCGCCGGGACAGTCTACAATGAGCAGTTCTTC,CASSPAGTVYNEQFF
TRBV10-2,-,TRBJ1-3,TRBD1,TGCGCCAGCAGTGATCGGACAGGGGGTTCTGGAAACACCATATATTTT,CASSDRTGGSGNTIYF
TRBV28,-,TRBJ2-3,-,TGTGCCAGCAGTTTAGGGCTCAGGGAGTATTTT,CASSLGLREYF
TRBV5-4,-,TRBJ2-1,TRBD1,TGTGCCAGCAGCCCCTTAACCGGGACAGGGTTGCCAGAGCAGTTCTTC,CASSPLTGTGLPEQFF
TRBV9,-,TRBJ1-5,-,TGTGCCAGCAGCGTCGACAGTACTCAGCCCCAGCATTTT,CASSVDSTQPQHF
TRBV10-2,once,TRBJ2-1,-,TGCGCCAGCAGGGTCCAGCGGATGAACAATGAGCAGTTCTTC,CASRVQRMNNEQFF
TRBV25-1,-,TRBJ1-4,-,TGTGCCAGCAGTGAGGGGGGTAATGAAAAACTGTTTTTT,CASSEGGNEKLFF
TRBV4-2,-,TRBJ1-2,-,TGTGCCAGCAGCCAAGATCACGACTTGGTCTATGGCTACACCTTC,CASSQDHDLVYGYTF